This T cell receptor beta chain was identified in a study of cytomegalovirus exposure and HLA in healthy donors (dated by TCRdb to 2015 to 2018). About the study as a whole: According to an earlier analysis of 550 to 700 of the donors, about 170 million T cells yielded 117 million unique TCR beta sequences and roughly 280 Gb of sequence data. Alongside the repertoire data, information on donor age, sex, ethnicity and CMV serostatus was compiled. In a later genetic analysis, genome-wide SNP genotypes for about three fifths of the roughly 670 donors were used, and that subset was treated as a discovery cohort. An early release covering 550 to 700 HLA-typed donors comprised around 300 gigabases of sequencing data and around 85 million unique TCR sequences. Both class I and class II loci were covered by HLA typing, at four-digit resolution. All discovery cohort repertoires had been generated using a single sequencing platform. Besides the first cohort of 666 subjects, a separate validation cohort made up of roughly 120 different subjects was used. Among 300 to 500 genotyped donors of the cohort, an average of about 240,000 unique TCR beta nucleotide sequences was sequenced per donor, of which 15% to 20% were non-productive. High-throughput TCR immunosequencing, statistical association of individual TCRs with disease status, and machine learning were combined to predict cytomegalovirus infection status. A handful of DR-DQ haplotypes were treated as single units for association and clustering because of strong linkage in the cohort. The genetic ancestry cluster associated with self-reported Caucasian donors included 81% of the 350 to 500 genotyped donors. An earlier analysis of 587 of the donors used high-throughput TCR beta sequencing to judge whether each TCR beta V gene segment behaved as functional or pseudogenic. Rather than using new phenotypic data, the later analysis identified candidate immune exposures from TCR beta sequences and from how often those sequences occurred across donors. In a later analysis, previously published TCR beta repertoires from 550 to 750 donors were re-analyzed and high-resolution HLA genotyping was added so that TCR occurrence patterns could be studied. The number of donors typed differed by locus, with 629-630 for A, B, C, DRB1 and DQB1, roughly 520 for DQA1, 600 to 610 for DPA1, and 400 to 490 for DPB1. The T cell repertoires of 700 or so subjects were profiled by immunosequencing and related to cytomegalovirus serostatus. The study aimed to test whether signatures of past pathogen exposure could be identified by cataloging public T cell receptors. What the work shows at the level of the full study, not this receptor alone: Across donors, most TCR sequences were observed very rarely, whereas some public TCRs were present in many individuals. In a later analysis, several top co-occurrence clusters were reported to appear linked to parvovirus B19, influenza, CMV and Epstein-Barr virus. In vitro tests confirmed that a few of the cytomegalovirus-associated TCR beta chains recognize cytomegalovirus antigens. The only immune exposure information available for the cohort was CMV serostatus. Because HLA typing was missing for some donors at each locus, association tests included only the typed subset. The study gave a list of under 200 TCR beta chains associated with cytomegalovirus. The cohort was sequenced for TCR beta chains only, and without alpha or paired-chain data the features that could be detected were limited. Correlated functional status among segregating V segments might be attributable to linkage disequilibrium, but an unknown experimental factor could not be ruled out. A later analysis found that HLA-associated TCR beta chains were more clonally expanded and had lower generation probabilities than equally common non-associated chains. Some IMGT-functional V segments, including TRBV6-2 and TRBV6-3, could not be told apart with the 87-base-pair reads, so those segments were excluded. Compared with the approximately 670-donor mean, donors in an Asian-associated ancestry cluster had fewer N-insertions in productive TCRs, according to a later genetic analysis. A later analysis found that most CMV-associated TCR beta chains appeared HLA-restricted, with HLA associations seemingly driven largely by CMV exposure. Assigning TCR associations to individual alleles was difficult when HLA alleles, especially DR and DQ, strongly co-occurred. Sequencing depth was assumed to be roughly uniform across donors in the presence/absence analyses, though that assumption may not hold. A further reported finding was that TCR beta sequences accurately predicted the HLA-A and HLA-B alleles for most subjects in the first cohort. Because counts were too low, fewer than 20 rarely observed V segments, including chromosome 9 orphons, were excluded from the earlier analysis of 587 of the donors. In a later genetic analysis, a missense DCLRE1C variant was associated with V-gene and J-gene trimming of TCR beta chains, and the association was replicated in an independent cohort. In a later analysis, TCR association rates were found to vary across HLA loci, with the most associated TCRs seen for DRB1 alleles and the fewest for HLA-C alleles. The classifier was reported to diagnose cytomegalovirus status with high specificity and sensitivity in both the original cohort and the validation cohort. In a later analysis, 15,000 to 20,000 TCR beta sequences were associated with specific HLA alleles at a false discovery rate of 0.05. In an earlier analysis of roughly 560 of the donors, most TCR beta V segments were observed in productive rearrangements about 87% or about 30% of the time, broadly matching IMGT annotations. The authors suggested that the approach could potentially be generalized to other disease states and immunological phenotypes. A cluster of highly shared sequence variants was judged likely to represent a technical artifact of the sequencing pipeline.

The method was the immunoSEQ multiplex PCR assay. A mixture of 60 forward primers for TCR Vbeta segments and 13 reverse primers for TCR Jbeta segments was used in the multiplex PCR. Amplification of the CDR3 region of rearranged TCR beta genes was performed with a multiplex PCR assay on genomic DNA. The amplified TCR beta libraries were sequenced on the Illumina HiSeq System as 87-base-pair reads. As for how the authors treated the data: A later analysis tallied roughly 76 million unique TCR beta chains across the 640 or so repertoires, and some 12 million of those chains were shared by two or more donors. A nearest-neighbor algorithm error-corrected the raw reads and collapsed the reads into unique sequences, merging closely related sequences to remove PCR and sequencing errors. V, D and J gene segments were assigned by aligning CDR3 sequences to IMGT reference sequences. For a sequence to be retained, a match of at least six nucleotides to both a V gene segment and a J gene segment was required. Rearrangements were called productive when the CDR3 lacked stop codons and stayed in frame with V and J; all others were non-productive. CDR3 was defined according to IMGT convention as the region running from the second conserved V-encoded cysteine to the conserved J-encoded phenylalanine. The earlier analysis of a few hundred of the donors excluded sequences that lacked an unambiguous match to a single V gene segment. In an earlier analysis of approximately 550 of the donors, V segments were called functional above 56.7% productive rearrangements and were called segregating when the between-donor standard deviation exceeded 5%. To diagnose cytomegalovirus status from the catalog of TCR beta chain sequences, a statistical classification framework was built. V and J gene assignment, in a later analysis, came from comparing TCR nucleotide sequences with IMGT/GENE-DB human TR gene sequences. In a later analysis, CDR3 sequences and most-parsimonious VDJ recombination scenarios were assigned using the TCRdist pipeline. In a later analysis, each TCR beta chain was defined by its CDR3 amino acid sequence together with its V-gene family, and reads lacking a unique V-gene family were excluded. In a later analysis, 450 to 600 highly shared, low-generation-probability nucleotide sequences were removed to address suspected cross-contamination and a sequencing artifact. In a later analysis, a clonal expansion index for each public chain was calculated from normalized within-repertoire ranks of inferred template counts. In a later analysis, generation probabilities were computed with a VDJ recombination model fitted to out-of-frame rearrangements, and the resulting probabilities were checked against IGoR. In a later analysis, hypergeometric tests were used to score TCR-TCR, TCR-HLA and TCR-CMV co-occurrence, with a repertoire-size bias correction applied to TCR pairs. In a later analysis, false discovery rates were estimated by permuting HLA or CMV assignments 20 times. A later analysis grouped co-occurring TCRs with DBSCAN, adding TCRdist sequence similarity when clustering within HLA-allele-positive subsets. Repertoires with fewer than 30,000 or more than 120,000 public chains were left out of co-occurrence clustering, as were five repertoires with anomalous nucleotide sharing. TCRdb stores this immuneACCESS table with in-frame sequences only. Part of the clones is absent; in the studies checked, under half of the shortfall reflects unresolved V genes, and no reason is known for the rest. That table gives V, J and clone size, and the DNA gave D and trimming. The sample includes roughly 150,000 clones, with over 70% observed a single time. Approximately 1.5% of the sample is in the top ten clones.

To note about this clone: Its antigen is currently not known. Base quality data are lacking; no much larger clone is found one base away.

In total, fewer than 750 healthy bone marrow donors made up the cohort. At the time of sampling, every cohort member was nominally healthy, though immune exposures that went unrecorded were likely present. The donor was CMV seronegative and belonged to the group of over 300 seronegative cohort members. A peripheral blood sample was provided by each donor, and peripheral blood mononuclear cells were used for TCR beta sequencing. The Qiagen DNeasy Blood Extraction Kit was used to extract genomic DNA from the blood cell samples. The germline V gene sets CDR1 to KGHSH and CDR2 to LQKENI. From cysteine to phenylalanine, the CDR3 is 17 amino acids long. Of the read, only the CDR3 DNA is kept; its 51 bases are in frame from base 1. The V end gives up 3 bases and the J end 2 bases, leaving 9 bases in the junction not matched to a gene.

The sequence was collected from a woman aged 18 to 35 in good health and CMV-seronegative. The V and J segments used are TRBV18 and TRBJ1-5, and TRBD1 aligns with 8 junction nucleotides. The sequencing sample was made of PBMCs. The DNA sequence is TGTGCCAGCTCACCCCAGGGGGCCAACCGCGGCAATCAGCCCCAGCATTTT. Its translation reads: CASSPQGANRGNQPQHF.